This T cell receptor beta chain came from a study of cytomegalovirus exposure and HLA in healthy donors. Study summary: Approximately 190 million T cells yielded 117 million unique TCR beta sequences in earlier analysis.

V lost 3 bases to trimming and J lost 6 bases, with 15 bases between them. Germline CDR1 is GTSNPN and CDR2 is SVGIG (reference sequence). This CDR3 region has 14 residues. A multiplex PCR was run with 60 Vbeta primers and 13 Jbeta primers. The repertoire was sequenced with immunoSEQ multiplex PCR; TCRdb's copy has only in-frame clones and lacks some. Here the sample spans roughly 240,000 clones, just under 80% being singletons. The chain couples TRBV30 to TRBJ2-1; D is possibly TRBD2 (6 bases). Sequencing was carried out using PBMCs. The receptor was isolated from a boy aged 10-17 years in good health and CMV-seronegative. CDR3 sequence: CAWRLGGLFNEQFF. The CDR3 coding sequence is TGTGCCTGGAGACTCGGAGGGCTGTTCAATGAGCAGTTCTTC.